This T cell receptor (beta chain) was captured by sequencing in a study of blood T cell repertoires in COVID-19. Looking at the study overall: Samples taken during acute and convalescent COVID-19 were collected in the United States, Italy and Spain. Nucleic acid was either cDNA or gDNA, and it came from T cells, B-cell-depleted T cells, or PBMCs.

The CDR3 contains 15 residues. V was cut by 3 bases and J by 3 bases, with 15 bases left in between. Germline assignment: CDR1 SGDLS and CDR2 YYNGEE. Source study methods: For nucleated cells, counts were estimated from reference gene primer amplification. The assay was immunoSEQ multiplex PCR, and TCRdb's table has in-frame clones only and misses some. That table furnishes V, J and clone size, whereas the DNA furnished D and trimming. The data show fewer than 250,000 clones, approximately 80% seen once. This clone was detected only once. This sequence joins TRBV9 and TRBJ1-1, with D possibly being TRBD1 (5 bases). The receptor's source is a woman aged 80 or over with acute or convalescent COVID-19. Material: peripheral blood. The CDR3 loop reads CASSEGPHPDTEAFF. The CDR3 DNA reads TGTGCCAGCAGCGAGGGGCCCCACCCAGACACTGAAGCTTTCTTT.